This T cell receptor beta chain was recorded in a study of spatial heterogeneity in lung cancer. At the level of the study: Untreated early-stage non-small cell lung cancer patients, some 70 in total, were the donors. In cases with available follow-up PBMC samples, these were sequenced at a median of approximately two years after resection. There were consistently more beta-chain sequences detected than alpha-chain sequences. Raw sequencing reads included, on average, more than 9.5 appearances of each unique TCR and UMI combination.

One entry per CDR3 protein results from TCRdb running MiXCR on the 5' RACE reads. Of fewer than 60,000 distinct CDR3 sequences in the sample, less than 9% were seen once. This CDR3 has 13 amino acids. Germline lookup yields CDR1 SEHNR and CDR2 FQNEAQ (reference sequence). V lost 3 bases and J lost 6, with 11 bases in between. Time point denoted: blood at routine non-recurrence follow-up after resection. From tumor, nontumor lung or frozen PBMC, whole RNA was taken unsorted for sequencing. This clonotype was seen ten or more times. The receptor was isolated from a female donor with early-stage non-small cell lung cancer. The sample in question was PBMCs, obtained at follow-up. The chain combines TRBV7-9 with TRBJ1-2; unclear D gene. CDR3 loop: CASSFPGGNGYTF. The CDR3 region has the DNA TGTGCCAGCAGCTTCCCTGGAGGAAATGGCTACACCTTC.